This T cell receptor (beta chain) was profiled in a study of T cells in Graves' hyperthyroidism and ophthalmopathy. Study results and limitations: Expanded thyroid clonotypes (above 0.001) were mostly also found in blood. In simple terms, a model built on 13 V-J features told ophthalmopathy apart from stable hyperthyroidism.

Clinical symptoms, serum thyroxine, TRAb, thyroid ultrasound and orbital computed tomography established diagnosis. About 10 ml fresh peripheral blood yielded the PBMCs. The CDR3 sequence is 15 residues long. In germline, CDR1 is DFQATT, CDR2 SNEGSKA (reference sequence). The V end lost 1 base, the J end lost 4 bases, and 13 bases lay between the germline ends. In its sample, this clonotype was seen many times. The target antigen is unknown. TCR beta CDR3 sequences were amplified from RNA transcripts. TCR CDR3 underwent first-round RT-PCR with the HTBI primer set. TCRdb reanalysed the multiplex PCR reads using MiXCR and keeps one entry per CDR3 protein. Of around 370,000 distinct CDR3 sequences listed, 18% were seen once; the top ten hold 40% to 45%.

The V call is TRBV20-1, the J call TRBJ1-4; possible D gene TRBD1, 5 bases. The sample comprised blood. The clonotype comes from a man aged 18 to 30 with Graves' ophthalmopathy. CDR3 nucleotide sequence: TGCAGTGCTAGAGGCCAGACAGTCTTTAATGAAAAACTGTTTTTT. Protein product: CSARGQTVFNEKLFF.